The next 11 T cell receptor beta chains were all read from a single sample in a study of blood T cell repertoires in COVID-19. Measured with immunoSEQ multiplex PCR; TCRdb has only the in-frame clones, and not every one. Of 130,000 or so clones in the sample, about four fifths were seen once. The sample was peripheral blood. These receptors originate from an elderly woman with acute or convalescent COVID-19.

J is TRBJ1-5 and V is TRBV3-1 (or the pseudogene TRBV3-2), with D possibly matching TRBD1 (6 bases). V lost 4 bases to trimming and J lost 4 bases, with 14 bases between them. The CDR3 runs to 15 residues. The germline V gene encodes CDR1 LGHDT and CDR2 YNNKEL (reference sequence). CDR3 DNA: TGTGCCAGCAGCCTAGGACAGTCTCAAAATCAGCCCCAGCATTTT. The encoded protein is CASSLGQSQNQPQHF.

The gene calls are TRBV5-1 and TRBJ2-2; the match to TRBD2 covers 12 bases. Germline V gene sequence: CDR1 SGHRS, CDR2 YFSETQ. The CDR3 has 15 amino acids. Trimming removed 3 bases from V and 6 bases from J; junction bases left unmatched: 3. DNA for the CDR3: TGCGCCAGCAGCTCTGGGACTAGCGGGCCCGGGGAGCTGTTTTTT. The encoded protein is CASSSGTSGPGELFF.

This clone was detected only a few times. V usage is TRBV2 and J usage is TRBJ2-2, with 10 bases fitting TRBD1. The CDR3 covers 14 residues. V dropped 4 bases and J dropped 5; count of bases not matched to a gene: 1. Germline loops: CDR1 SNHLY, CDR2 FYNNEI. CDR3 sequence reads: CASSGTGGTGELFF. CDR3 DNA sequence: TGTGCCAGCAGTGGGACAGGGGGGACCGGGGAGCTGTTTTTT.

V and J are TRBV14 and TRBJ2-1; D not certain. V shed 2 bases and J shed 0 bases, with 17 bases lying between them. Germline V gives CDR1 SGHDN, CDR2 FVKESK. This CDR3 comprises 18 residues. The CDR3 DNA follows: TGTGCCAGCAGCCAATCCCCCTTGGGCCTAAGCTCCTACAATGAGCAGTTCTTC. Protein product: CASSQSPLGLSSYNEQFF. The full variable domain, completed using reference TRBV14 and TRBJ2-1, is EAGVTQFPSHSVIEKGQTVTLRCDPISGHDNLYWYRRVMGKEIKFLLHFVKESKQDESGMPNNRFLAERTGGTYSTLKVQPAELEDSGVYFCASSQSPLGLSSYNEQFFGPGTRLTVL.

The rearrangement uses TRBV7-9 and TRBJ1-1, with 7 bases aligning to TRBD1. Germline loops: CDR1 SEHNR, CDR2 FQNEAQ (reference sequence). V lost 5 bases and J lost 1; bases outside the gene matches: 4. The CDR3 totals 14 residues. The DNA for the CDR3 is TGTGCCAGCAGCCGAGACAGGGCGAACACTGAAGCTTTCTTT. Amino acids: CASSRDRANTEAFF.

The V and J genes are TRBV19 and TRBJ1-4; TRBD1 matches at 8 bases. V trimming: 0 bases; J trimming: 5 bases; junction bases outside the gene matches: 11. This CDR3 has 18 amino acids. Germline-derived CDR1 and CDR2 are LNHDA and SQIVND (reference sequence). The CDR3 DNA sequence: TGTGCCAGTAGTATAGATCCCAGGACAGGGAGAAGAAATGAAAAACTGTTTTTT. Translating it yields CASSIDPRTGRRNEKLFF.

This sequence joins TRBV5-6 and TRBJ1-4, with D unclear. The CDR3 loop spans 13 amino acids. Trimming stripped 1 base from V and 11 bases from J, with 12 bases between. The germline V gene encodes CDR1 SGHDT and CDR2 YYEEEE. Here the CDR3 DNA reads TGTGCCAGCAGCTTGTTCGGGGAAAAGAAACTGTTTTTT. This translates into CASSLFGEKKLFF.

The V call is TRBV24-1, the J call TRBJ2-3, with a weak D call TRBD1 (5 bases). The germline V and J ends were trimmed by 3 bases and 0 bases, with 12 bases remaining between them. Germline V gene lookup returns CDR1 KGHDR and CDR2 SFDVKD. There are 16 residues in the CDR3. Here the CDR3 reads CATSDPGLESTDTQYF. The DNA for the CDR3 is TGTGCCACCAGTGATCCAGGGCTAGAAAGCACAGATACGCAGTATTTT.

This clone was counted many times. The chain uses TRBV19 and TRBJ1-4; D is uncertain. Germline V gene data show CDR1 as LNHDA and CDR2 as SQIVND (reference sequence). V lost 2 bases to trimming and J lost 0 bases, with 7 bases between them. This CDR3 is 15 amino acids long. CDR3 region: CASSIQRATNEKLFF. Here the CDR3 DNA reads TGTGCCAGTAGTATACAGCGTGCAACTAATGAAAAACTGTTTTTT.

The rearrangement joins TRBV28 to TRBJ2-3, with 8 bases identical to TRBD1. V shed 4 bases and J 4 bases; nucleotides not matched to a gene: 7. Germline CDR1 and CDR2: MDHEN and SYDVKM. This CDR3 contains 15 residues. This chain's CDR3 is CASSSSDRDPDTQYF. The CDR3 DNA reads TGTGCCAGCAGTTCATCGGACAGGGACCCAGATACGCAGTATTTT.

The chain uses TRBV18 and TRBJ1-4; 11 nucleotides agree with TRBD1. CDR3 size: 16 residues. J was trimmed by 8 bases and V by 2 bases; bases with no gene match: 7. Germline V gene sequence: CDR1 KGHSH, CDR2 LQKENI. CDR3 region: CASSPGQGAFSEKLFF. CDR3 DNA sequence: TGTGCCAGCTCACCAGGACAGGGGGCATTCAGCGAAAAACTGTTTTTT.